What follows describes a single TCR beta chain. The sample belongs to a study of blood T cell repertoires in COVID-19. Study-wide context: The United States, Italy and Spain provided the acute and convalescent COVID-19 samples. T cells, B-cell-depleted T cells, or PBMCs supplied cDNA or gDNA.

In the original workflow: From reference gene primer amplification, estimates of nucleated cell counts were derived. Using immunoSEQ multiplex PCR, the repertoire was profiled, and TCRdb retains in-frame clones only, with some absent. D and trimming were read from the DNA, whereas the V and J calls and clone size are those reported in that table. Of about 110,000 clones listed, about 89% are singletons. From germline, CDR1 is MRHNA and CDR2 SNTAGT. The ends lost 6 bases at V and 5 bases at J; junction bases unmatched: 9. This CDR3 is built from 15 residues. This receptor was obtained from a man aged 35-49 years with acute or convalescent COVID-19. The chain couples TRBV6-4 to TRBJ1-2, with TRBD1 matching 10 bases. The sequenced sample was peripheral blood. Here the CDR3 DNA reads TGTGCCAGCAGCGAAGAGACAGGGGGCCGGTATGGCTACACCTTC. This gives the protein CASSEETGGRYGYTF.